This TCR beta chain was sequenced for a study of T cells after yellow fever vaccination. The 5'RACE template-switching step produced TCR cDNA and added a universal primer site and UMIs. TCRdb re-analysed the 5' RACE reads in MiXCR, keeping a single row per CDR3 protein. Among roughly 520,000 distinct CDR3 sequences listed, around a fifth were seen once. This CDR3 region has 12 residues. The V end was cut by 7 bases, the J end by 3 bases, with 9 bases between. CDR1 and CDR2 (germline): SQVTM, ANQGSEA. This clonotype was detected a few times. V and J are TRBV29-1 and TRBJ2-2; tentatively, D is TRBD2 (5 bases). The specimen comprised PBMCs, sampled approximately 22 days after the first yellow fever vaccination. The receptor's source is a young man who received the YFV17D yellow fever vaccine. CDR3 sequence reads: CSARGYTGELFF. The CDR3 bases are TGCAGCGCTCGGGGTTACACCGGGGAGCTGTTTTTT.